This entry features one TCR beta chain sequence. Original data processing: The authors estimated nucleated cell counts from reference gene primer amplification. Measured with immunoSEQ multiplex PCR; TCRdb has only the in-frame clones, and not every one. D and trimming were read from the DNA, whereas the V and J calls and clone size are those reported in that table. Here the sample spans fewer than 350,000 clones, roughly 89% being singletons. The source of the sample is a study of blood T cell repertoires in COVID-19. Trimming stripped 1 base from V and 2 bases from J, with 12 bases between. Germline CDR1 and CDR2: SGHKS and YYEKEE (reference sequence). CDR3 length: 15 residues.

This TCR came from a man aged 55 to 70 who had recovered from COVID-19. The sample was PBMCs or T cells enriched from blood (not recorded which). The chain links TRBV5-5 to TRBJ2-5; TRBD2 might be the D (6 bases). In nucleotides, the CDR3 is TGTGCCAGCAGCTTGCTAGCGTACATTCAAGAGACCCAGTACTTC. Translation gives CASSLLAYIQETQYF.